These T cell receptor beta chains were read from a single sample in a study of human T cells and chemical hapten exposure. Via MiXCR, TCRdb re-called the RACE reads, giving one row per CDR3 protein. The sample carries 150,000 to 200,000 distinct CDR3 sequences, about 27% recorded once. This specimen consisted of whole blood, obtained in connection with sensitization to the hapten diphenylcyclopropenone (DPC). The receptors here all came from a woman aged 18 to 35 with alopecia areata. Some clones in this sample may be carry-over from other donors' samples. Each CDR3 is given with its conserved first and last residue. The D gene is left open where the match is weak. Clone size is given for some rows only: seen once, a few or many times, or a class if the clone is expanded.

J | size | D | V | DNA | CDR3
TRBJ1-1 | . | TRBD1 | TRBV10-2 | TGCGCCAGCAGTGGGACAGGGGGCGGTCCCCCTGAAGCTTTCTTT | CASSGTGGGPPEAFF
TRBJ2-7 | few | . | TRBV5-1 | TGCGCCAGCACGGGTGGGACCTACGAGCAGTACTTC | CASTGGTYEQYF
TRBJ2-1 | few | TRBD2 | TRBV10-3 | TGTGCCATCAGTGAGGGGACTAGCGGGACCAATGAGCAGTTCTTC | CAISEGTSGTNEQFF
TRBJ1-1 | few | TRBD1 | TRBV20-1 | TGCAGTGCTAGAGCCAATTTCAGGGGGTTAGGCACTGAAGCTTTCTTT | CSARANFRGLGTEAFF
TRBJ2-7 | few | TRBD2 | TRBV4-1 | TGCGCCAGCAGACGACTCGGGGGGAAGTCCTACGAGCAGTACTTC | CASRRLGGKSYEQYF
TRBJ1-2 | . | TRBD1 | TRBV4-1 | TGCGCCAGCAGCCAATCGGACAGGGTGGACTATGGCTACACCTTC | CASSQSDRVDYGYTF
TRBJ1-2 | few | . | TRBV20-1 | TGCAGTGCTAGTGGTAGCAAGGAAGGGCAGTATGGCTACACCTTC | CSASGSKEGQYGYTF
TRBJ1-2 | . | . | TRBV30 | TGTGCCTGGAATCCTACATCCAGTTCGTCCTATGGCTACACCTTC | CAWNPTSSSSYGYTF
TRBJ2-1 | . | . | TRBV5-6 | TGTGCCAGCAGCTCCATTACTAGTTCCACCAATGAGCAGTTCTTC | CASSSITSSTNEQFF
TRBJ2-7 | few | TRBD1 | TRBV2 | TGTGCCAGCAGTGGAGCCGGGACAGGGTCCTACGAGCAGTACTTC | CASSGAGTGSYEQYF
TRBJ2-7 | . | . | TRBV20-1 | TGCAGTGCTAGCCTAGGGGGGAAGTACGAGCAGTACTTC | CSASLGGKYEQYF
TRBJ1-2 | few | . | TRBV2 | TGTGCCACCTCGACAGAATCTAACTATGGCTACACCTTC | CATSTESNYGYTF
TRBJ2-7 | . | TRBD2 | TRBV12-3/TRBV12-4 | TGTGCCAGCAGCCCGGGACTAGCGGTCTACGAGCAGTACTTC | CASSPGLAVYEQYF
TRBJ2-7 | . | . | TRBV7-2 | TGTGCCAGCAGTGGTGGGAGGACCGCTGCCGAGCAGTACTTC | CASSGGRTAAEQYF
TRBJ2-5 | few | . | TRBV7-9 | TGTGCCAGCAGCTTGGACATAACGTACCAAGAGACCCAGTACTTC | CASSLDITYQETQYF
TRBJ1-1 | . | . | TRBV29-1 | TGCAGCGTTGAAGAGACGGGCGCTGAAGCTTTCTTT | CSVEETGAEAFF
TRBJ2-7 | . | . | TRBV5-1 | TGCGCCAGCAGCTTAAGGAGCTCCTACGAGCAGTACTTC | CASSLRSSYEQYF
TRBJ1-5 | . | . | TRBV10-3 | TGTGCCATCAGTGAGATCGGGGGGATCGGGCAGCCCCAGCATTTT | CAISEIGGIGQPQHF
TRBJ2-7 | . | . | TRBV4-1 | TGCACCAGCAGCCAAGTAATTGGCGGAGGGGGGTTCTCCTACGAGCAGTACTTC | CTSSQVIGGGGFSYEQYF
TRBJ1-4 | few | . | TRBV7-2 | TGTGCCAGCAGCTCTGGGACGGCGATTAATGAAAAACTGTTTTTT | CASSSGTAINEKLFF
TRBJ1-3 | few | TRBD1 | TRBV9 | TGTGCCAGCAGCTTCAGGACCGGGACAGGGGCAGGAAACACCATATATTTT | CASSFRTGTGAGNTIYF
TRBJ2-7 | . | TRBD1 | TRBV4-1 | TGCGCCAGCAGTTACACCGGGACAGGACCCGAGGAGCAGTACTTC | CASSYTGTGPEEQYF
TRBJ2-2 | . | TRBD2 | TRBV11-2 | TGTGCCAGCAGCCCCCCCGAGCGGGGGGCCGGGGAGCTGTTTTTT | CASSPPERGAGELFF
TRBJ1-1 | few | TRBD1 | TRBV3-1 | TGTGCCAGCAGCCAAGCAGACAGGGAATCTGAAGCTTTCTTT | CASSQADRESEAFF
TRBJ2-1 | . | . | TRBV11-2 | TGTGCCAGCAGCTTAGAACAGACTAGGGCTGATGAGCAGTTCTTC | CASSLEQTRADEQFF
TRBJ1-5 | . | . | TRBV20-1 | TGCAGTGCTGGCCCCGTGGCCAGGCTCGAGAGCAATCAGCCCCAGCATTTT | CSAGPVARLESNQPQHF
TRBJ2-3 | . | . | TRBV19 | TGTGCCAGTAGGGCACTCCTAACGCTCACAGATACGCAGTATTTT | CASRALLTLTDTQYF
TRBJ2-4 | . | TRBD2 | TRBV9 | TGTGCCAGCTCCCCGGATACGGGGGGAGAAAACATTCAGTACTTC | CASSPDTGGENIQYF
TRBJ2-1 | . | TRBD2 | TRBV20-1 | TGCAGTGCGCCGGGACTAGAGGTGTCTGAGCAGTTCTTC | CSAPGLEVSEQFF
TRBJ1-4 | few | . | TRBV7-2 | TGTGCCAGCAGCCGGGCCGGGACCCCTAATGAAAAACTGTTTTTT | CASSRAGTPNEKLFF
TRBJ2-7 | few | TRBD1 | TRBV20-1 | TGCAGTGCTAGGGGGGCCGGGACAGGCCTTTCCTACGAGCAGTACTTC | CSARGAGTGLSYEQYF
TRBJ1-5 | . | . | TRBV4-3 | TGCGCCAGCAGCCAAGATCGAGGAGGGACCAAGCCCCAGCATTTT | CASSQDRGGTKPQHF
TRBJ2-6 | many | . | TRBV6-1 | TGTGCCAGCAGTGGTGAGGACATACGGGTTCTCTCTGGGGCCAACGTCCTGACTTTC | CASSGEDIRVLSGANVLTF
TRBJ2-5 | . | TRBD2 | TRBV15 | TGTGCCACCAGCAAAGACCTAGCGGACCAAGAGACCCAGTACTTC | CATSKDLADQETQYF
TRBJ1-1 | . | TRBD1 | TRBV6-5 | TGTGCCAGCAGTGGTGGGACAGGGCAATTTGAAGCTTTCTTT | CASSGGTGQFEAFF
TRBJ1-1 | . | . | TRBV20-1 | TGCAGTGCTAGTAGTGGGTTTAGGCCGATAGAGGCTTTCTTT | CSASSGFRPIEAFF
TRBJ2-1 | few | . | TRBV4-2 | TGTGCCAGCAGCCAAGAAAGGGGTGAGCAGTTCTTC | CASSQERGEQFF
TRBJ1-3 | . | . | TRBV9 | TGTGCCAGCAGCTTTGATGGAAACACCATATATTTT | CASSFDGNTIYF
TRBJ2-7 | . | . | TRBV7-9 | TGTGCCAGCAGCTCAACCCAGGGAAATCCCTACGAGCAGTACTTC | CASSSTQGNPYEQYF
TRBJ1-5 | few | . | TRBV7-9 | TGTGCCAGCAGCTTAGACTATCAGCCCCAGCATTTT | CASSLDYQPQHF
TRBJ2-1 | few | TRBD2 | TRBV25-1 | TGTGCCAGCAGTGCCGAGGACGGGAGGCGCTCCTACAATGAGCAGTTCTTC | CASSAEDGRRSYNEQFF
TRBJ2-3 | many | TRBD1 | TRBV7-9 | TGTGCCAGCAGCCTAGGGGGCTTGGGGGATACGCAGTATTTT | CASSLGGLGDTQYF
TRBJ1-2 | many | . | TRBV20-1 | TGCAGTGCTTGGGGCCTTTTCAGTGGAGGCTACACCTTC | CSAWGLFSGGYTF
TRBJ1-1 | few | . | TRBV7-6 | TGTGCCAGCAGCTTCTTTGGAATGAACACTGAAGCTTTCTTT | CASSFFGMNTEAFF
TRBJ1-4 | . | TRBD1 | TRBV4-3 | TGCGCCAGCAGCAGAGGACAGGGGGAGCTTGGACTGTTTTTT | CASSRGQGELGLFF
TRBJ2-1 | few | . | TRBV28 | TGTGCCAGCAAGCTGGGGGGAGGTGAGCAGTTCTTC | CASKLGGGEQFF
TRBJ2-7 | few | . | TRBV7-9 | TGTGCCAGCAGCTTGGACACAGGTCTGGAGCAGTACTTC | CASSLDTGLEQYF
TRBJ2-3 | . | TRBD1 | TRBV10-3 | TGTGCCATCAGTGTGAGACAGGGGGCAGATACGCAGTATTTT | CAISVRQGADTQYF
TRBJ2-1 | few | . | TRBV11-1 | TGTGCCAGCAGCTTAGCGGGTAATGGACCTATCTACAATGAGCAGTTCTTC | CASSLAGNGPIYNEQFF
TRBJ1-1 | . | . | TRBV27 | TGTGCCAGCAGTTTTTGGGCCGGTAGTGAAGCTTTCTTT | CASSFWAGSEAFF